This entry features one TCR beta chain sequence. Its antigen is not known. The data originate from a study of T cells in Graves' hyperthyroidism and ophthalmopathy. Study as a whole: Staff took peripheral blood when the initial diagnosis was made, before any treatment began.

Study-wide findings and caveats: Most thyroid clonotypes expanded above 0.001 were also detected in blood.

Exclusion criteria comprised uncontrolled infection, other autoimmune disease, pregnancy or lactation. Germline V gene sequence: CDR1 SEHNR, CDR2 FQNEAQ (reference sequence). CDR3 size: 15 residues. The V end lost 5 bases, the J end lost 5 bases, and 18 bases lay between the germline ends. The investigators amplified TCR beta CDR3 regions from RNA transcripts. An initial round of RT-PCR targeting the TCR CDR3 relied on the HTBI primer set. TCRdb called the multiplex PCR reads again in MiXCR, with one record for every CDR3 protein. The table lists approximately 630,000 distinct CDR3 sequences, around 15% of them singletons, with over 3.5% in the top ten.

This clonotype was sampled from a woman aged 25-40 years with Graves' hyperthyroidism. Sequenced sample: blood. V is TRBV7-9 and J is TRBJ2-5; no reliable D call. CDR3 in amino acids: CASSANRGARETQYF. The CDR3 bases are TGTGCCAGCAGCGCCAACCGAGGTGCGCGGGAGACCCAGTACTTC.